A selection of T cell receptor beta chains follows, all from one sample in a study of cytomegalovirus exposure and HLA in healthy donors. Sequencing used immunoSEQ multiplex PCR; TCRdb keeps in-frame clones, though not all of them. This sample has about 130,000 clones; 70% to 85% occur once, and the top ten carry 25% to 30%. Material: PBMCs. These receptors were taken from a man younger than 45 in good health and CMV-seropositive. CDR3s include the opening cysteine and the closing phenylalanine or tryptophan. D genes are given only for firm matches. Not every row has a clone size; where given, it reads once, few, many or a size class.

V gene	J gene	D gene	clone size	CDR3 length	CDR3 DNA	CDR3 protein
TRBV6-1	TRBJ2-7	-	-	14	TGTGCCAGCAGCCTAGGCGGAGGACCGGACGAGCAGTACTTC	CASSLGGGPDEQYF
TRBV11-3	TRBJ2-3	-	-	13	TGTGCCAGCAGCTTTACAGGTGGGGATACGCAGTATTTT	CASSFTGGDTQYF
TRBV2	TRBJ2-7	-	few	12	TGTGCCACAAACCCCCAGCGTGGCGAGCAGTACTTC	CATNPQRGEQYF
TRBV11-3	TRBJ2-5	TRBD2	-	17	TGTGCCAGCAGACTACTCGGGACTAGCGGACTCCAAGAGACCCAGTACTTC	CASRLLGTSGLQETQYF
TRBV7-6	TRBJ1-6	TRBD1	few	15	TGTGCCAGCAGCTTAGGACAGGGGCTGGGTTCACCCCTCCACTTT	CASSLGQGLGSPLHF
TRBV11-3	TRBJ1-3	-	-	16	TGTGCCAGCAGCGCTAGTAAGGGACAAGTGGGAAACACCATATATTTT	CASSASKGQVGNTIYF
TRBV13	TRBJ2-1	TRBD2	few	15	TGTGCCAGCAGCTTTGAGCGGGGGCAATTCAATGAGCAGTTCTTC	CASSFERGQFNEQFF
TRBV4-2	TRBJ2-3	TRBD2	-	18	TGTGCCAGCAGCCAGGATCTCCTAGCGGGAGTGGGGACAGATACGCAGTATTTT	CASSQDLLAGVGTDTQYF
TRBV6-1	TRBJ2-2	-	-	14	TGTGCCACCCGGCGGCAGACGAACACCGGGGAGCTGTTTTTT	CATRRQTNTGELFF
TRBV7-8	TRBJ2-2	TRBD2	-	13	TGTGCCAGCGGGGGGGGAAACACCGGGGAGCTGTTTTTT	CASGGGNTGELFF
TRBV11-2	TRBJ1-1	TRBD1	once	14	TGTGCCAGCAGCTTAGCAGGGACAGACACTGAAGCTTTCTTT	CASSLAGTDTEAFF
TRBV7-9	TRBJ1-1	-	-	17	TGTGCCAGCAGCCCGTCGGTCAGGGTAGGAACTTTAACTGAAGCTTTCTTT	CASSPSVRVGTLTEAFF
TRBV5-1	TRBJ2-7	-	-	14	TGCGCCAGCAGCCAGGCGGGCAGGATCTACGAGCAGTACTTC	CASSQAGRIYEQYF